The TCR beta chain under discussion was sequenced for a study of T cells after yellow fever vaccination. Study-wide context: With SMART-Seq v4 Ultra Low Input, the fractions containing low cell numbers were prepared. Findings and limits, study-wide: Clones from primary vaccination mostly reappeared after the booster (around 96% CD4, less than 90% CD8). Contamination of FACS-sorted repertoires by abundant clonotypes from the bulk population could occur.

This clonotype came up many times. The antigen is unknown. TCRdb itself ran the 5' RACE reads through MiXCR, one entry per CDR3 protein. The table shows about 300,000 distinct CDR3 sequences, with approximately 4.2% occurring only once. The germline V gene has CDR1 ENHRY and CDR2 SYGVKD. The CDR3 loop spans 12 amino acids. The ends were cut back, 7 bases at V and 1 base at J, with 7 bases in the middle. Here the sequenced sample was PBMCs, taken 5 days after the yellow fever booster vaccination. This TCR was sampled from a man between 18 and 29 years old who received the YFV17D yellow fever vaccine. The V gene is TRBV10-3, the J gene TRBJ1-1; weak D call: TRBD1 (5 bases). This chain's CDR3 is CAIKRGNTEAFF. In DNA, the CDR3 is TGTGCCATCAAAAGGGGGAACACTGAAGCTTTCTTT.